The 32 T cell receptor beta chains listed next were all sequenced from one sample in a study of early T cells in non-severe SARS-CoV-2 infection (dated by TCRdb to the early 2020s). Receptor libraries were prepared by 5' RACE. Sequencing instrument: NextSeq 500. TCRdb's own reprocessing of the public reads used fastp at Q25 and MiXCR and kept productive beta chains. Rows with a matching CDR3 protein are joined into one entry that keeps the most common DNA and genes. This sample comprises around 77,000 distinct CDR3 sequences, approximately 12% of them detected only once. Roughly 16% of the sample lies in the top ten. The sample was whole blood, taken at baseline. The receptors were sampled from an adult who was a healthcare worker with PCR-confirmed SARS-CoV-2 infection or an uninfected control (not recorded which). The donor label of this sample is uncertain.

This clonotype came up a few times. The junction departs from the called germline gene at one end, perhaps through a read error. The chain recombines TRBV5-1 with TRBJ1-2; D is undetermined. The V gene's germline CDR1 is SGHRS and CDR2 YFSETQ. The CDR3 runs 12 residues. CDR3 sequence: CASSLEAKIKFF. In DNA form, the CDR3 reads TGCGCCAGCAGCTTGGAGGCCAAGATAAAGTTCTTC.

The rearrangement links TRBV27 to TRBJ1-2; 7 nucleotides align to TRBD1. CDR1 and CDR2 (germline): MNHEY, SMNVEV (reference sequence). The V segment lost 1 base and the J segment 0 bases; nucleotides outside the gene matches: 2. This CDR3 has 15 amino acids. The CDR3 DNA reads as TGTGCCAGCAGTTTATACAGGGGAGCTAACTATGGCTACACCTTC. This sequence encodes CASSLYRGANYGYTF.

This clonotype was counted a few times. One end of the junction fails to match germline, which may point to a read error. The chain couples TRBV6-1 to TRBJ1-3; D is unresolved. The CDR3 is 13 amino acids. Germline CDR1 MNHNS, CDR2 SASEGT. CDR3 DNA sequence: TGTGCCAGCGGCAGAACTCGGGGAAACACCGTATATTTT. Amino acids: CASGRTRGNTVYF.

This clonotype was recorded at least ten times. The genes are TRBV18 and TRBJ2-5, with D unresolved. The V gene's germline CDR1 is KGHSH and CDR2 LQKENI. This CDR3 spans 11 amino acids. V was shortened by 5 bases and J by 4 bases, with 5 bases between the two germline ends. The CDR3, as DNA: TGTGCCAGCTCAGGCCCAGAGACCCAGTACTTC. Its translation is CASSGPETQYF.

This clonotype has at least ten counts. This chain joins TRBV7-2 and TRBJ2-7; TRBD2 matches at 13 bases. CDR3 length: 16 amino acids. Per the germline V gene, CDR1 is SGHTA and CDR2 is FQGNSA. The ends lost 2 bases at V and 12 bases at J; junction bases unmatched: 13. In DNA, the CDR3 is TGTGCCAGCAGCTTAACATTGCCGGGACTAGCGGGGATATGGTACTTC. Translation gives CASSLTLPGLAGIWYF.

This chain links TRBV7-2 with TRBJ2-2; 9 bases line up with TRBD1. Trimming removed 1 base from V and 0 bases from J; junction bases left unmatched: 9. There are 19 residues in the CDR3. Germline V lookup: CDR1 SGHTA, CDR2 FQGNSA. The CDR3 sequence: CASSLVGPGTGPNTGELFF. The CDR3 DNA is TGTGCCAGCAGCTTAGTCGGGCCCGGGACAGGGCCGAACACCGGGGAGCTGTTTTTT.

CDR3 coding DNA: TGTGCCAGCTCCCAGCAGAGCAACACTGAAGCTTTCTTT. Translated: CASSQQSNTEAFF. The V gene is TRBV18, the J gene TRBJ1-1; D is unclear. Trimming took 6 bases from V and 2 from J, leaving 10 bases between them. This CDR3 region has 13 residues. From germline, CDR1 is KGHSH and CDR2 LQKENI.

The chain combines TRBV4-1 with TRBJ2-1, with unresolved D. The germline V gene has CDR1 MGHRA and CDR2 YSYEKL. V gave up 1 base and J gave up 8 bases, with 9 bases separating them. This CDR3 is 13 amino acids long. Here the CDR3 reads CASSQVGGDEQFF. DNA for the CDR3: TGCGCCAGCAGCCAAGTGGGCGGCGATGAGCAGTTCTTC.

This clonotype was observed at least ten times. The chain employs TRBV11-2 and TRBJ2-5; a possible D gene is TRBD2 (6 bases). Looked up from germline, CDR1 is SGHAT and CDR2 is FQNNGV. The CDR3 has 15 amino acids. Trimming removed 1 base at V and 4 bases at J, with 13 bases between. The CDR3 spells CASSLAWGGGETQYF. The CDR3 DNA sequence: TGTGCCAGCAGCTTAGCGTGGGGAGGTGGAGAGACCCAGTACTTC.

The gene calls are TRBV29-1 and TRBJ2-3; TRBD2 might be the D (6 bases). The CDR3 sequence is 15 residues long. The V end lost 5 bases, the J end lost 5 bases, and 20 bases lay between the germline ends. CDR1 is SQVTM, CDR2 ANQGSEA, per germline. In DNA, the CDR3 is TGCAGCGTTCGGAGGGCCCCGAGCGAGAAAGATACGCAGTATTTT. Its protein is CSVRRAPSEKDTQYF.

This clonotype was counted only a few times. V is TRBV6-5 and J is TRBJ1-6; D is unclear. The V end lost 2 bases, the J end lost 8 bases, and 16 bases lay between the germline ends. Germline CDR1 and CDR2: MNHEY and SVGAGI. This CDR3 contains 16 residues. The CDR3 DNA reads TGTGCCAGCAGTTACAATCGGGTGGCCGGGGATTCACCCCTCCACTTT. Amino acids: CASSYNRVAGDSPLHF.

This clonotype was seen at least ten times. Written as DNA, the CDR3 is TGTGCCAGCTCACCGATTTCCTCCTACGAGCAGTACTTC. Translation: CASSPISSYEQYF. The rearrangement links TRBV18 to TRBJ2-7, with D uncertain. The CDR3 sequence is 13 residues long. Germline CDR1 and CDR2: KGHSH and LQKENI. V dropped 3 bases and J dropped 0 bases, with 6 bases sitting between them.

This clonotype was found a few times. This chain's CDR3 is CASSQDPDPLVGAFF. The DNA of the CDR3 is TGTGCCAGCAGCCAAGACCCCGACCCCCTAGTTGGAGCTTTCTTT. The chain couples TRBV14 to TRBJ1-1; D remains unclear. The germline V gene has CDR1 SGHDN and CDR2 FVKESK. Trimming took off 0 bases at V and 10 bases at J, with 18 bases between the two ends. The CDR3 has 15 residues. Drawing the rest from reference TRBV14 and TRBJ1-1, the complete variable domain is EAGVTQFPSHSVIEKGQTVTLRCDPISGHDNLYWYRRVMGKEIKFLLHFVKESKQDESGMPNNRFLAERTGGTYSTLKVQPAELEDSGVYFCASSQDPDPLVGAFFGQGTRLTVV.

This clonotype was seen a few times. CDR3 sequence reads: CASSLTGEQFF. Here the CDR3 DNA reads TGTGCCAGCAGTCTAACAGGGGAGCAGTTCTTC. The V call is TRBV12-3 or TRBV12-4, the J call TRBJ2-1; tentatively, D is TRBD1 (6 bases). V dropped 5 bases and J dropped 10 bases, with 9 bases sitting between them. The CDR3 contains 11 residues.

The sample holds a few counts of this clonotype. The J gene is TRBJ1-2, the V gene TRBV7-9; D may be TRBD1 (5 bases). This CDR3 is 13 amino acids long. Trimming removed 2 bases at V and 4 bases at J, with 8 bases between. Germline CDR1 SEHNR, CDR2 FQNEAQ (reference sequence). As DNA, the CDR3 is TGTGCCAGCAGCTTATTTGGGGGCTATGGCTACACCTTC. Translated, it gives CASSLFGGYGYTF.

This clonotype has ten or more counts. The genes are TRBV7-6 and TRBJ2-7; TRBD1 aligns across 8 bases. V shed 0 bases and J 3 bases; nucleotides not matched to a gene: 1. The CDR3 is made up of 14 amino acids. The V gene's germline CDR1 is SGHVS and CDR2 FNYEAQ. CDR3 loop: CASSLATGGYEQYF. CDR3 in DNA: TGTGCCAGCAGCTTAGCAACAGGGGGCTACGAGCAGTACTTC. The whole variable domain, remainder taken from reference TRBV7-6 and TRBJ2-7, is GAGVSQSPRYKVTKRGQDVALRCDPISGHVSLYWYRQALGQGPEFLTYFNYEAQQDKSGLPNDRFSAERPEGSISTLTIQRTEQRDSAMYRCASSLATGGYEQYFGPGTRLTVT.

The CDR3 spells CSARTFATGAYGYTF. The CDR3 coding sequence is TGCAGTGCTAGAACCTTTGCGACGGGGGCCTATGGCTACACCTTC. The rearrangement joins TRBV20-1 to TRBJ1-2; the D gene is possibly TRBD1 (6 bases). This CDR3 contains 15 residues. Trimming pared 2 bases from V and 4 bases from J, leaving 17 bases between. Germline CDR1 reads DFQATT; CDR2 reads SNEGSKA (reference sequence).

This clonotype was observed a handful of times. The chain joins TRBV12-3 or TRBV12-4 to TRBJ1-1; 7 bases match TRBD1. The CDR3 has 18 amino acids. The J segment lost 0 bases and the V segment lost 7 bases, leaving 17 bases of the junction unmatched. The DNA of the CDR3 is TGTGCCAGCACCACCCGGGACAGTCCGTCTCTCATGAACACTGAAGCTTTCTTT. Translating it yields CASTTRDSPSLMNTEAFF.

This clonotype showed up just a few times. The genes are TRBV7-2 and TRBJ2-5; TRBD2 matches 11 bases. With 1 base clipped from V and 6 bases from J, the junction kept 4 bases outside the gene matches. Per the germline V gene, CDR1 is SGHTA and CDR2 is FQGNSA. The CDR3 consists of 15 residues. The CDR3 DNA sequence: TGTGCCAGCAGCTTAGTTAGCGGGGGGGATAAGACCCAGTACTTC. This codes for CASSLVSGGDKTQYF.

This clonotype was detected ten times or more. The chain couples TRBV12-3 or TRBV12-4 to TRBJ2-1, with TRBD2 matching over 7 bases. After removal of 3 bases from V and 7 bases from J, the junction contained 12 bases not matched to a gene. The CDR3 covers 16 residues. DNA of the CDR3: TGTGCCAGCAGTTTTTTCAGACTAGCCGATTCAAATGAGCAGTTCTTC. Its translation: CASSFFRLADSNEQFF.

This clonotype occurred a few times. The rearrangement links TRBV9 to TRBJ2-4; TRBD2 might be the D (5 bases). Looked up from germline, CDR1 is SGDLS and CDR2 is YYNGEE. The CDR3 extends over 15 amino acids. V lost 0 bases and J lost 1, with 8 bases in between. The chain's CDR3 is CASSVDASAKNIQYF. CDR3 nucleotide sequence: TGTGCCAGCAGCGTAGATGCTAGCGCCAAAAACATTCAGTACTTC.

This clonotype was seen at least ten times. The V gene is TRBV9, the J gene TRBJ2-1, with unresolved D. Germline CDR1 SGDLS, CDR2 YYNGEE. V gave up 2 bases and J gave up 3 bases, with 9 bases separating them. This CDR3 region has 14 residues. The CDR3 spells CASSVSGNYNEQFF. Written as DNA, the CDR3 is TGTGCCAGCAGCGTTTCCGGTAACTACAATGAGCAGTTCTTC.

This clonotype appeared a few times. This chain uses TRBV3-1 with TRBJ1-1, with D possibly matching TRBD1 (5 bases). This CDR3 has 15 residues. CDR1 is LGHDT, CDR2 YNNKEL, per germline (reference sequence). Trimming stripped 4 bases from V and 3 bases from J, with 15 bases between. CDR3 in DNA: TGTGCCAGCAGCCCAAAAGGGGATCCAGACACTGAAGCTTTCTTT. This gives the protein CASSPKGDPDTEAFF.

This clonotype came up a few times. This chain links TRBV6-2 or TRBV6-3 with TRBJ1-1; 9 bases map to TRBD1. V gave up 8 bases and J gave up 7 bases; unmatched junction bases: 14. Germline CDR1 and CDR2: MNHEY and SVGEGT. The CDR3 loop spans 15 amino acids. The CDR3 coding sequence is TGTGCCAGCTCCCACCCCCGGGACAGGGTTGGTGAAGCTTTCTTT. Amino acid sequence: CASSHPRDRVGEAFF.

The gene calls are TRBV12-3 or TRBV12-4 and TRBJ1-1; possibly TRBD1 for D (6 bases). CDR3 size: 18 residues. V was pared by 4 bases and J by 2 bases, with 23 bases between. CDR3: CASSSLTLDSEPNTEAFF. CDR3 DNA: TGTGCCAGCAGTTCCCTAACCCTGGACAGCGAACCTAACACTGAAGCTTTCTTT.

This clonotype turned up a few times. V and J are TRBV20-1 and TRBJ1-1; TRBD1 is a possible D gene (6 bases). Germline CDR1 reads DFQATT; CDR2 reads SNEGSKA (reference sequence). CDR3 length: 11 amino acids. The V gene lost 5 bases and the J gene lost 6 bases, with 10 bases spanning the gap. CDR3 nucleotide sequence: TGCAGTGCTGCAGGGGCGGCTGAAGCTTTCTTT. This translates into CSAAGAAEAFF.

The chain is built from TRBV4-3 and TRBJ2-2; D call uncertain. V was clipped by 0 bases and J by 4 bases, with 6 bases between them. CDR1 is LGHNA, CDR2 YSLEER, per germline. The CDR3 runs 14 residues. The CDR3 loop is CASSQEGGTGELFF. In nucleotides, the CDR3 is TGCGCCAGCAGCCAAGAGGGTGGCACCGGGGAGCTGTTTTTT.

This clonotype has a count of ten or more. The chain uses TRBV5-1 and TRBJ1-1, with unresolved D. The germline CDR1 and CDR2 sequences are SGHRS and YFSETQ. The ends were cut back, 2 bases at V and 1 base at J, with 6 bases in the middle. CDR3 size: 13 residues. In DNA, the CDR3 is TGCGCCAGCAGCTTAAACCAGAACACTGAAGCTTTCTTT. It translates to CASSLNQNTEAFF.

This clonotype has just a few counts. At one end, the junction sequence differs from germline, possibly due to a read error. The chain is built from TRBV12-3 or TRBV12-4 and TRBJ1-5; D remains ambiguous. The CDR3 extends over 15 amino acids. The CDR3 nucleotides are TGTGCCAGTAGTTTAAGGGCGGCTAGCAATCAGCCCCAGCATTTT. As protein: CASSLRAASNQPQHF.

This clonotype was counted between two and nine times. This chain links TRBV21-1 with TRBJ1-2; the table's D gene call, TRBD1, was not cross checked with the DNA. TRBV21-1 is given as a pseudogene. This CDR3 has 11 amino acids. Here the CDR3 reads CASSRGLGYTF. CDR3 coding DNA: TGTGCCAGCAGCCGGGGGCTAGGATACACCTTC.

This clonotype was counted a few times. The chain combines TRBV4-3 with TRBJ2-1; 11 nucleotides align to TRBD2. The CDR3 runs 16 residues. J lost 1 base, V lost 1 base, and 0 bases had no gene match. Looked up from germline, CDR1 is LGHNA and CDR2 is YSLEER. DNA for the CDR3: TGCGCCAGCAGCCAAGTAGCGGGGGGGTCCTACAATGAGCAGTTCTTC. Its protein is CASSQVAGGSYNEQFF.

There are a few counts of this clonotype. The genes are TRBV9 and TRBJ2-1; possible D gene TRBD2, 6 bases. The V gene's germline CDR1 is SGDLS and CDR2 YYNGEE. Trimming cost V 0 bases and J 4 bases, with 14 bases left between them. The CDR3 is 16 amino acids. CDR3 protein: CASSVGDSGAYNEQFF. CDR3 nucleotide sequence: TGTGCCAGCAGCGTAGGCGATAGCGGAGCATACAATGAGCAGTTCTTC.